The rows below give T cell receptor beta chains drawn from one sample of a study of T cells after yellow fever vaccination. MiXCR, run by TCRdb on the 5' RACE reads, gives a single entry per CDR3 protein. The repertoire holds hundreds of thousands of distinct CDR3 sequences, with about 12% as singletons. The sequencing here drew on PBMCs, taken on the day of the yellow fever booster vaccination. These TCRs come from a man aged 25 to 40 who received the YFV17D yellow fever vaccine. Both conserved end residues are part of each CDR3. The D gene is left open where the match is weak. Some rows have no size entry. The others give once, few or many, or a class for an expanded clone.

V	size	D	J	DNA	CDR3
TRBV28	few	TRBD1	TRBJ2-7	TGTGCCAGCAGTTCCCCCCGGGACAGGGGGCGCTACGAGCAGTACTTC	CASSSPRDRGRYEQYF
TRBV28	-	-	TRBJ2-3	TGTGCCAGCCGACTACCGCGCTCAGCGGTAAACACAGATACGCAGTATTTT	CASRLPRSAVNTDTQYF
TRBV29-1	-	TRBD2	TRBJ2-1	TGCAGCGTTCGGGGGGGGCAGGGGAATGAGCAGTTCTTC	CSVRGGQGNEQFF
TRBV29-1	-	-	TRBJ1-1	TGCAGCGTTGATGGCGCAGGGGTGAACACTGAAGCTTTCTTT	CSVDGAGVNTEAFF
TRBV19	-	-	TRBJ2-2	TGTGCCAGTTCAAGGCTTCCTGACACCGGGGAGCTGTTTTTT	CASSRLPDTGELFF
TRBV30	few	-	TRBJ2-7	TGTGCCTGGAGTCGTGACTCACGCGAGCAGTACTTC	CAWSRDSREQYF
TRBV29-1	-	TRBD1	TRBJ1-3	TGCAGCGTGAGGACAGGGCGAGCTGGAAACACCATATATTTT	CSVRTGRAGNTIYF
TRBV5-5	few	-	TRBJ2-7	TGTGCCAGCAGCCCCTCCCAGAGCGAGCAGTACTTC	CASSPSQSEQYF
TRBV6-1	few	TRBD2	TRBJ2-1	TGTGCCAGCTCTCTACCGGGGACTAGCGGGAGGGGTGAGCAGTTCTTC	CASSLPGTSGRGEQFF
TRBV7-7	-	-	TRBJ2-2	TGTGCCAGCAGCCCAACTAGAAACACCGGGGAGCTGTTTTTT	CASSPTRNTGELFF
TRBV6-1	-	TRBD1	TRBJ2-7	TGTGCCAGCAGTGGACAGGGGGTCTCCTACGAGCAGTACTTC	CASSGQGVSYEQYF
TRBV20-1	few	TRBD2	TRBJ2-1	TGCAGTGCTAGAGGCGGGGGGATCTACAATGAGCAGTTCTTC	CSARGGGIYNEQFF
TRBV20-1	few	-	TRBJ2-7	TGCAGTGCTAGAGGTTCTAAAACGTTTAACGAGCAGTACTTC	CSARGSKTFNEQYF
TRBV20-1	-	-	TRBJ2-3	TGCAGTGCTATGTTAGCAACAGATACGCAGTATTTT	CSAMLATDTQYF
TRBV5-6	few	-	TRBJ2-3	TGTGCCAGCAGCTTAGGGGCGGGTATGGGGTATTTT	CASSLGAGMGYF
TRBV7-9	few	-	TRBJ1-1	TGTGCCAGCGGAAGCCCGAACACTGAAGCTTTCTTT	CASGSPNTEAFF
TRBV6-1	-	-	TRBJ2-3	TGTGCCAGCGGGCCCACTTCACTAGGGTCCCGGCCCGATACGCAGTATTTT	CASGPTSLGSRPDTQYF
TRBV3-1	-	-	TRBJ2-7	TGTGCCAGCAGCCAGTTTGGGGGGCAACAGTACTTC	CASSQFGGQQYF
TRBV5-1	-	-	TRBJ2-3	TGCGCCAGCTCGGGGACCAACACAGATACGCAGTATTTT	CASSGTNTDTQYF
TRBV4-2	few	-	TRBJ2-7	TGTGCCAGCAGCCAAGAGACCAGCGGGTTCTACGAGCAGTACTTC	CASSQETSGFYEQYF
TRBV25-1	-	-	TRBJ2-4	TGTGCCAGCAGTGACCCTTGGGCCAAAAACATTCAGTACTTC	CASSDPWAKNIQYF
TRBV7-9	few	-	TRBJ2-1	TGTGCCAGCAGCTTCCACCGGACAGCCTATACCTACAATGAGCAGTTCTTC	CASSFHRTAYTYNEQFF
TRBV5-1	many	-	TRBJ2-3	TGCGCCAGCAGCTCCCGACTACCCACAGATACGCAGTATTTT	CASSSRLPTDTQYF
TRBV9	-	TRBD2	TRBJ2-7	TGTGCCAGCAGCGTATCTAGCGGCTACGAGCAGTACTTC	CASSVSSGYEQYF
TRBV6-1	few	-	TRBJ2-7	TGTGCCAGCAGACTCAGGGTGGCCTACGAGCAGTACTTC	CASRLRVAYEQYF
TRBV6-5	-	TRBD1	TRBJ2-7	TGTGCCAGCTACGGCCCTAAACTCCGGGACAGGGGTCGTTACGAGCAGTACTTC	CASYGPKLRDRGRYEQYF
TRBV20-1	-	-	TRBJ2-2	TGCAGTGCTTCTCTCACAGGGAAAGGGGAGCTGTTTTTT	CSASLTGKGELFF
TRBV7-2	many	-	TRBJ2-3	TGTGCCAGCAGCTTCAAGGGAACGCAGTATTTT	CASSFKGTQYF
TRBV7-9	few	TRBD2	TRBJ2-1	TGTGCCAGCAAGGGGACTAGCGGGAAATACAATGAGCAGTTCTTC	CASKGTSGKYNEQFF
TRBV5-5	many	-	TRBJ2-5	TGTGCCAGCAGCGACCCGGGGTGGGGCGATCAAGAGACCCAGTACTTC	CASSDPGWGDQETQYF
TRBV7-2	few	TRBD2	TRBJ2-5	TGTGCCAGCAGCTTAGCACTAGCGGGAGCCCACCAAGAGACCCAGTACTTC	CASSLALAGAHQETQYF
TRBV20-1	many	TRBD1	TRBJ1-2	TGCAGTGCTAGAGAACAGGGGGCAGACTATGGCTACACCTTC	CSAREQGADYGYTF
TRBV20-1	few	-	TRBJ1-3	TGCAGTGCTAGAGATCCCTCTTTGGGGGAGATTGCCCGTGGAAACACCATATATTTT	CSARDPSLGEIARGNTIYF
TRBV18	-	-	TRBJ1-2	TGTGCCAGCTCACCAGGCAGGGTCGGAGCTAACTATGGCTACACCTTC	CASSPGRVGANYGYTF
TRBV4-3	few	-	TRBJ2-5	TGCGCCAGCAGCCAAGAGGGGGATGTTTGGGAGACCCAGTACTTC	CASSQEGDVWETQYF
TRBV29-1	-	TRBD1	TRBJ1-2	TGCAGCGCTGACAGGGGGGACTATGGCTACACCTTC	CSADRGDYGYTF
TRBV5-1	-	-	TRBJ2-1	TGCGCCAGCAGCTCCGAGGGGCGCCCGACCTACAATGAGCAGTTCTTC	CASSSEGRPTYNEQFF
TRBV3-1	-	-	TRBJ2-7	TGTGCCAGCAGCCGGGACGGAGGATCCTACGAGCAGTACTTC	CASSRDGGSYEQYF
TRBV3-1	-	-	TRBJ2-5	TGTGCCAGCAGCCAAGTTAAGAGTGTTGAGACCCAGTACTTC	CASSQVKSVETQYF
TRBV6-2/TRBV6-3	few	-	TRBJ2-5	TGTGCCAGCAGACAAACGACAGACAACCAAGAGACCCAGTACTTC	CASRQTTDNQETQYF
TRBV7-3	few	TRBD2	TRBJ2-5	TGTGCCAGCAGCGCTAGCGGGATGCAAGAGACCCAGTACTTC	CASSASGMQETQYF
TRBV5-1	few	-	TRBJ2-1	TGCGCCAGCAGCATAACCCAGGGGGGGGTCTCCTACAATGAGCAGTTCTTC	CASSITQGGVSYNEQFF
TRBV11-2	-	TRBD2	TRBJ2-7	TGTGCCAGCAGCTTAGCTAGCGGGAGTCGGAACGAGCAGTACTTC	CASSLASGSRNEQYF
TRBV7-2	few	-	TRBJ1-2	TGTGCCAGCAGCGTAGCGGACACAGGCATCCCCTATGGCTACACCTTC	CASSVADTGIPYGYTF
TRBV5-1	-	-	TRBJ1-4	TGCGCCAGCAGAACTACATGGGACGGCGAAAAACTGTTTTTT	CASRTTWDGEKLFF
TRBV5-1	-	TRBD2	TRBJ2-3	TGCGCCAGCCGCGCTCTAGCGGGAGCAGATACGCAGTATTTT	CASRALAGADTQYF
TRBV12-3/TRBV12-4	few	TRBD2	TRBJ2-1	TGTGCCAGCATTCCGACTAGCGGGGGAAATGAGCAGTTCTTC	CASIPTSGGNEQFF
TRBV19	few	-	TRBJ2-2	TGTGCCAGTAGTATGTTACGTGGCGGGGAGCTGTTTTTT	CASSMLRGGELFF
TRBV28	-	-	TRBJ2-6	TGTGCCAGCAACACTCCGAGCTCTGGGGCCAACGTCCTGACTTTC	CASNTPSSGANVLTF
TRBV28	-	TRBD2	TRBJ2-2	TGTGCCAGCAGTTTATGGCCCGGACTAGCGGGAAACACCGGGGAGCTGTTTTTT	CASSLWPGLAGNTGELFF
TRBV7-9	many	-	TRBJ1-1	TGTGCCAGCAGCCAGGGGTTCACTGAAGCTTTCTTT	CASSQGFTEAFF
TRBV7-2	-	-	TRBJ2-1	TGTGCCAGCAGCTTAGGGAGGCCCCCCAATGAGCAGTTCTTC	CASSLGRPPNEQFF
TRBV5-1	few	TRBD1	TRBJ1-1	TGCGCCAGCAGCCCGGAGGGGGCGCCGACTGAAGCTTTCTTT	CASSPEGAPTEAFF
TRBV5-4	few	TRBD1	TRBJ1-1	TGTGCCAGCAGCTCGGGACAGGGGGACACTGAAGCTTTCTTT	CASSSGQGDTEAFF
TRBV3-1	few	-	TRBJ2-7	TGTGCCAGCAGCCGGGGCGGTAACGGATTCTACGAGCAGTACTTC	CASSRGGNGFYEQYF
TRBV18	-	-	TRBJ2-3	TGTGCCAGCTCACCGGTATACAACACAGATACGCAGTATTTT	CASSPVYNTDTQYF